The present entry profiles one TCR beta chain with its context. This clone appeared once. Its target antigen remains unknown. Per-nucleotide qualities are absent, and no much larger clonotype sits a single base away. The data originate from a study of blood T cell repertoires in COVID-19 (dated by TCRdb to about 2020). Study-wide context: Samples from collaborators originated in the United States, Italy and Spain and spanned both the acute and convalescent phases of COVID-19. The material from the prospective study consisted of cDNA or gDNA derived from T cells, B-cell-depleted T cells, or PBMCs. The repertoires were made available in a free public database intended to serve as a resource for research on the immune response to SARS-CoV-2. Samples were obtained from the ongoing ImmuneRACE study (first 160 participants) and from 1,200 or so subjects provided by 6 global collaborators. Subjects who had been exposed to COVID-19, were actively infected with it, or had recovered from it provided the deeply sampled blood TCRbeta repertoires that made up the dataset. Where available, HLA class I and class II types were obtained from metadata supplied by the sample provider rather than from assay-based typing. The sample metadata nearly always contained a de-identified subject ID, COVID-19 status, age in years and sex. Overall study results and their limits: Clinical and demographic metadata were provided uncurated, with the amount varying by source and participant.

One collaborating source in Seattle enrolled patients during active infection and followed them longitudinally through the course of disease. Whole blood was collected in K2EDTA tubes by collaborating institutions according to the institutions' own protocols. Collaborator samples were shipped for TCRbeta analysis as frozen whole blood, isolated PBMCs, or DNA extracted from either sample type. TCRbeta CDR3 regions were amplified from genomic DNA using the immunoSEQ Assay, a bias-controlled multiplex PCR. Regarding the original processing steps: Nucleated cell counts per sample were estimated from amplification of reference gene primers within the assay. To quantify the absolute abundance of each unique TCRbeta CDR3 rearrangement, sequence reads were collapsed and filtered. For each sample, productive Simpson clonality was calculated by taking the square root of Simpson's diversity index across productive rearrangements. In its TCRdb copy, this immuneACCESS table keeps in-frame sequences only and misses some clones. Where compared with another copy, unresolved V genes explain less than half of these, and the others have no known cause. The V and J calls and clone size were taken over from that table, and D and trimming were inferred from the DNA. Counted in this sample were about 190,000 clones; over 75% of them appeared once. Around 6.9% of the sample is taken by the ten largest.

The CDR1 and CDR2 encoded by the germline V gene (reference sequence) are SGHNT and YYREEE. V trim: 7 bases; J trim: 4 bases; unmatched bases: 9. Including the terminal cysteine and phenylalanine, the CDR3 comprises 14 residues. CDR3 DNA is the only sequence kept; it has 42 bases, read in frame from the first base. This clonotype originated in a man older than 75 with COVID-19, enrolled during active disease. The rearrangement combines TRBV5-4 with TRBJ1-1; 8 bases in the middle match TRBD1. Material: peripheral blood. The DNA sequence is as follows: TGTGCCAGCCCCCGGACAGGGAGTACCACTGAAGCTTTCTTT. It codes for CASPRTGSTTEAFF.